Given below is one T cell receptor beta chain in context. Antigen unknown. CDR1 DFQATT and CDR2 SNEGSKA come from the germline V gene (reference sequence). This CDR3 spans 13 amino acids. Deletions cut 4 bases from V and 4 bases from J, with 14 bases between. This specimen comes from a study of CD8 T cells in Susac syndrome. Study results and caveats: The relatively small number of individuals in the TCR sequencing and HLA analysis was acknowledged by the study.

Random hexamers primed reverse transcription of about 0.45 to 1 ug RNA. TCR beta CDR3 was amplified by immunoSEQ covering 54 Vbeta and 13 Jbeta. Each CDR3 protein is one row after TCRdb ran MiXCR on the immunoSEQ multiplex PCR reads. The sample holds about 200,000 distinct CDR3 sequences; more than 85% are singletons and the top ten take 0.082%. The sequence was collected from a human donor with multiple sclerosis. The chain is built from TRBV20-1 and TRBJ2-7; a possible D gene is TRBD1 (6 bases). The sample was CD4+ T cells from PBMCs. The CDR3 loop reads CSAKRDTNYEQYF. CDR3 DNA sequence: TGCAGTGCTAAACGGGACACCAATTACGAGCAGTACTTC.